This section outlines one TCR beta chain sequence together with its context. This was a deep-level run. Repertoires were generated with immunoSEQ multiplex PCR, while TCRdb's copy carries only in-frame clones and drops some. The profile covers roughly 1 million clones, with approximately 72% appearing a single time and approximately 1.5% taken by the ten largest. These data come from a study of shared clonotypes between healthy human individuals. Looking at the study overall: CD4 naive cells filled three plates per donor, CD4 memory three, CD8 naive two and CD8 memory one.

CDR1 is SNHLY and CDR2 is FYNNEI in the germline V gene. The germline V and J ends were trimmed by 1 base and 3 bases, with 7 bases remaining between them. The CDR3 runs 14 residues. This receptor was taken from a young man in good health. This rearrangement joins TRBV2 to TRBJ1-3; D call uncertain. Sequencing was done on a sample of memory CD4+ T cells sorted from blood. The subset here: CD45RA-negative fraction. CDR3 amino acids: CASSEDFGGNTIYF. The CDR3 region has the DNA TGTGCCAGCAGTGAAGATTTCGGTGGAAACACCATATATTTT.